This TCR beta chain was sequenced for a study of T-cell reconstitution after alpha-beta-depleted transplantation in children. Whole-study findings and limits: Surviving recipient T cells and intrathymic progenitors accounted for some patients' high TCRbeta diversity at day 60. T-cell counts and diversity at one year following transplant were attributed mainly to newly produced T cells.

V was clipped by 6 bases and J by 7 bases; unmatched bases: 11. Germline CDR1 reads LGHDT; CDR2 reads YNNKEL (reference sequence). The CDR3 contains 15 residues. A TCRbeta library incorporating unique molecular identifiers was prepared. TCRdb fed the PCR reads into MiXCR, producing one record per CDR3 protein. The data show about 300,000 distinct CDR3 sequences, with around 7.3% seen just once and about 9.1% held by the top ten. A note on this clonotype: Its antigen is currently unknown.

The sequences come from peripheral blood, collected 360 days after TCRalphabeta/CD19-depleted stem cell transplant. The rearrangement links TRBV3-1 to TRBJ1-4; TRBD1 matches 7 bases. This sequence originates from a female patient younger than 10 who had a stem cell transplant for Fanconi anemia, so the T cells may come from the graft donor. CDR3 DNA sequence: TGTGCCAGCAGAAAGATTCCGGGACAGCCTGAAAAACTGTTTTTT. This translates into CASRKIPGQPEKLFF.